This T cell receptor beta chain was obtained from a study of regulatory T cells in long-lasting Graves disease listed by TCRdb under 2021. Study-wide context: Patients with newly diagnosed Graves' disease had been on antithyroid drugs for under 3 months. Peripheral blood TCR sequencing and RNA sequencing compared persistent Graves' disease patients with newly diagnosed Graves' disease patients. The study was conducted in China and was registered as a clinical trial. A total of 33 samples were covered by TCR sequencing, comprising approximately 13 persistent and 20 or so newly diagnosed Graves' disease patients. General findings and caveats noted by the study authors: The small sample size was acknowledged by the authors as a limitation that may reduce accuracy. Persistent Graves' disease patients showed lower TCR Shannon entropy and fewer highly expanded clones than newly diagnosed patients, suggesting clonal expansion. Patients with persistent disease shared more public clonotypes (approximately 2,500) than newly diagnosed patients did (about 1,000). Preferential use of TRBV28, TRBJ1-2 and TRBJ2-5 was observed in persistent disease, whereas TRBV20-1 and TRBJ2-1 were favored in newly diagnosed disease. Sequencing and analysis were limited to the TCR beta chain. Because the primary lesion, thyroid tissue, could not be accessed, the study looked at peripheral blood alone.

The library was produced with multiplex PCR. TCRdb shows the sequencer as Illumina HiSeq 4000. To build TCR beta libraries, CDR3 regions were amplified by Arm-PCR using iRepertoire HTBI primers. Before sequencing, the PCR products went through gel purification. The paper's data handling went like this. Gene usage analysis of CDR3 amino acid clonotypes relied on the 55 to 80 TRBV and 15 or so TRBJ segments identified across samples. COPE and FqMerger were used to merge filtered high-quality paired reads into contigs. Contigs were aligned with BLAST to IMGT TRBV, TRBD and TRBJ reference genes, and CDR3 was defined per IMGT. Highly expanded clones were defined as clonotypes with a frequency above 0.1%. Shannon entropy served as the measure of repertoire diversity, while the Gini coefficient captured V-J evenness. Public clonotypes were defined as clonotypes shared by more than one individual. TCRdb passed the public sequencing reads through fastp at Q25 and MiXCR, retaining productive beta sequences. For every CDR3 protein sequence, its rows merge into one entry that carries the most common genes and DNA. Clone size and V and J calls follow TCRdb, not the original study. The sample table holds about 500,000 distinct CDR3 sequences, of which 15% to 20% were seen once. The top ten hold 12% of the sample.

There are many counts of this clonotype. The clone's antigen remains unknown. Base-call qualities are not available, and no considerably larger clone is one nucleotide away. Interpreted using the paper, the time point label stands for: newly diagnosed GD, antithyroid drugs for less than 3 months. For both TCR sequencing and RNA sequencing, RNA was extracted from PBMCs using TRIzol. The diagnosis of Graves' disease followed American Thyroid Association guidelines. Patients for the study were recruited at an endocrinology department in Xi'an, China. Each patient gave approximately 10 milliliters of peripheral blood, collected in an EDTA anticoagulant tube. Ficoll Paque Plus density gradient separation was used to isolate PBMCs, and no additional T cell sorting was done. An Agilent 2100 Bioanalyzer and agarose gel were used to assess RNA quality, and a NanoDrop 2000 was used to measure RNA concentration.

The CDR3 starts with the cysteine, ends with the phenylalanine, and has 14 residues. The kept DNA is CDR3 alone, 42 bases in frame from the first base. CDR1 and CDR2 are read off the germline V gene as SNHLY and FYNNEI. The V end loses 6 bases and the J end loses 4 bases, and a stretch of 16 bases separates them. The data were also submitted as part of a second study, on T cells in Graves' hyperthyroidism and ophthalmopathy. Drawing on the second study: Stable Graves' hyperthyroidism was defined as no progression to ophthalmopathy during 18 months of follow-up. Hyperthyroidism patients were aged 18 to 65 years and newly diagnosed, with disease duration of less than 2 months. Patients with uncontrolled infections, other autoimmune diseases, pregnancy or lactation were excluded. Diagnoses were established on the basis of clinical symptoms, serum thyroxine and TRAb, thyroid ultrasound, and orbital computed tomography. The first round of RT-PCR for the TCR CDR3 was performed with the HTBI primer set and the Qiagen OneStep RT-PCR kit. Most expanded thyroid clonotypes (frequency above 0.001) were also found in blood, which suggests that blood repertoires may mirror thyroid immune responses. A model built on a 13 V-J signature distinguished ophthalmopathy from stable hyperthyroidism, reaching about 88% sensitivity and around 81% specificity in cross-validation and 80%/75% in testing. In validation, progression to ophthalmopathy was predicted by the model with more than 65% sensitivity and just over 72% specificity, a median of around 5.9 months before onset. To identify distinguishing TCR V-J signatures, a discovery cohort of about 100 patients was used, comprising 40 to 45 with Graves' ophthalmopathy and about 59 with stable Graves' hyperthyroidism. Whether ophthalmopathy could be predicted prospectively was tested in an independent validation cohort made up of under 20 hyperthyroidism patients plus 17 patients who later progressed to ophthalmopathy. The 100 discovery patients were divided at random into training and test sets in a 7:3 ratio. Thyroid tissue and blood T-cell repertoires from several Graves' hyperthyroidism patients were also compared in the study. Following sampling, methimazole starting at 30 mg daily was given to hyperthyroidism patients, and high-dose intravenous methylprednisolone was given to ophthalmopathy patients. Libraries were constructed in a second round of multiplex PCR, after which size selection and purification were performed. Paired-end sequencing of the libraries was performed with 100 bp reads on an Illumina HiSeq2000. SOAPnuke was used to process the raw data, throwing out any read that contained adapters or uncalled bases, had a mean Phred below 15, or lacked an exact constant-primer or identifier match. High-quality paired reads were merged using COPE v1.2.5, and each unique nucleotide sequence was defined as a clonotype. MiTCR v1.1 was used to align the clonotypes against IMGT TRBV, TRBD and TRBJ reference segments. The analysis included only V-J combinations with a frequency above 0.0001, which together covered 99.2% of the repertoires. The TCS score was defined as F50 (clonal expansion) divided by E x V (chaos), with BLOSUM62-based TCRdist calculated between CDR3 peptides within each V-J. Welch's t-statistics and random forest reduced 500 to 550 V-J features to 13, which were used in a naive Bayes classifier (R e1071). Sample size was not statistically predetermined, and blinding of investigators to group allocation was not performed. According to the paper, TCR Vbeta CDR3 sequencing was carried out on 135 peripheral blood samples, which came from 40 to 45 ophthalmopathy, 75 to 80 hyperthyroidism and some 17 progressor patients.

The V and J segments used are TRBV2 and TRBJ2-7; the D segment could be TRBD1, given 6 matching bases. The clonotype comes from a man aged 40-49 years with Graves disease. Donor details come from another sample of the same person, matched by shared clones. This sample comprised peripheral blood mononuclear cells (PBMCs), obtained at new diagnosis, from a patient treated with antithyroid drugs. The CDR3 here reads CASRIGQYLYEQYF. In nucleotide form, the sequence is TGTGCCAGCAGGATTGGACAGTACCTTTACGAGCAGTACTTC. Reference TRBV2 and TRBJ2-7 genes cover what lies past the CDR3, so the full variable domain is EPEVTQTPSHQVTQMGQEVILRCVPISNHLYFYWYRQILGQKVEFLVSFYNNEISEKSEIFDDQFSVERPDGSNFTLKIRSTKLEDSAMYFCASRIGQYLYEQYFGPGTRLTVT.